Sequencing of this TCR beta chain was carried out in a study of T cells expressing NK-cell markers. TCRdb re-called the 5' RACE reads, yielding one record per CDR3 amino acid sequence without DNA. This sample contains about 440,000 distinct CDR3 sequences. Germline V gene lookup returns CDR1 DFQATT and CDR2 SNEGSKA (reference sequence). The CDR3 length is 15 residues. The receptor was derived from a woman between 18 and 70 years old in good health. V usage is TRBV20-1 and J usage is TRBJ1-5; TCRdb's D gene call, TRBD1, goes unchecked for lack of DNA. Source material: blood T cells: a sorted CD56 or NKG2C T cell subset, CD4+ or CD8+ T cells, or bulk PBMC T cells (not recorded which). The CDR3 reads CSARDAGQGHQPQHF.